This entry describes one TCR beta chain. This sample is part of a study of blood T cell repertoires in COVID-19. CDR3 length: 16 residues. The germline gives CDR1 SGDLS, CDR2 YYNGEE. Between the trimmed V and J ends, which lost 0 bases and 1 base, there was a span of 10 bases. Assay used: immunoSEQ multiplex PCR; TCRdb lists only in-frame clones, some missing. The sample carries around 58,000 clones, 75% to 95% recorded once. V gene TRBV9 combines with J gene TRBJ2-2; D is possibly TRBD2 (5 bases). Sequencing was performed on peripheral blood. The clonotype originates from a human donor with active COVID-19. The donor label of this sample is uncertain. For the CDR3, the DNA is TGTGCCAGCAGCGTAGGGCTGGGAGAGAACACCGGGGAGCTGTTTTTT. It encodes CASSVGLGENTGELFF.